This TCR beta chain was sequenced for a study of PD-L1 blockade in urothelial cancer. Across the study: Men with urothelial cancer arising in the bladder made up about 90% of the roughly 29 patients. Blood was subjected to analysis at 3 weeks (second dose) and 6 weeks following treatment start.

The data were produced by immunoSEQ multiplex PCR, yet TCRdb's version contains in-frame clones alone and is incomplete. The table shows roughly 63,000 clones, with under 90% occurring only once. Trimming cost V 0 bases and J 2 bases, with 11 bases left between them. The CDR3 is made up of 16 amino acids. Germline lookup yields CDR1 MNHNS and CDR2 SASEGT. Time point in this sample: pretreatment peripheral blood. Patients were diagnosed with urothelial carcinoma, either locally advanced or metastatic. All patients handed over anywhere from 1 to 8 samples, pretreatment and on-treatment. V usage is TRBV6-1 and J usage is TRBJ2-1; perhaps TRBD2 as D (6 bases). The specimen comprised PBMCs, sampled around atezolizumab (anti-PD-L1) treatment. This clonotype originated in a man aged 65 to 85 with urothelial cancer. Written as DNA, the CDR3 is TGTGCCAGCAGTGAAGCCCCTAGCGCTACCTACAATGAGCAGTTCTTC. Its protein product is CASSEAPSATYNEQFF.